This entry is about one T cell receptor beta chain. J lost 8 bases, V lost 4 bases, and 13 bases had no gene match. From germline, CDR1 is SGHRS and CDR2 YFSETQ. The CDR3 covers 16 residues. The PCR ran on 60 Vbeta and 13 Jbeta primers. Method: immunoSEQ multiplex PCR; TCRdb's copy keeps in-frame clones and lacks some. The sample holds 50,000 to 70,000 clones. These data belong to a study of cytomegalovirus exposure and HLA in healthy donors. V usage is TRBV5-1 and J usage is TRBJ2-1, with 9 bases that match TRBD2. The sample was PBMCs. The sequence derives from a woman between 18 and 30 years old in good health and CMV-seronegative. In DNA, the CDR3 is TGCGCCAGCAGCGATCCCGGGACTAGCTTTAGCGATGAGCAGTTCTTC. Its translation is CASSDPGTSFSDEQFF.